This T cell receptor beta chain derives from a study of blood T cell repertoires in COVID-19. Turning to the study itself: The United States, Italy and Spain provided the acute and convalescent COVID-19 samples. PBMCs, B-cell-depleted T cells, or T cells were the source of the cDNA or gDNA that made up the material.

Per the original methods: Counts of nucleated cells, estimated from reference gene primer amplification, were obtained. The assay was immunoSEQ multiplex PCR, and TCRdb's table has in-frame clones only and misses some. V, J and clone size are those of that table, while D and trimming were read from the DNA. The sample includes tens of thousands of clones, around 90% seen only once; the top ten take around 2.3%. CDR1 LGHNA and CDR2 YNFKEQ come from the germline V gene. J gave up 6 bases and V 0 bases, and 4 bases lay outside the gene matches. The CDR3 has 15 amino acids. The sequenced sample consisted of peripheral blood. The genes are TRBV4-2 and TRBJ1-5, with 8 bases matching TRBD1. The clonotype comes from a human donor with active COVID-19. The donor label of this sample is uncertain. The DNA for the CDR3 is TGTGCCAGCAGCCAAGATGGAGACAGGGGTCAGCCCCAGCATTTT. Its protein is CASSQDGDRGQPQHF.